This entry features one T cell receptor beta chain sequence. The sample belongs to a study of blood T cell repertoires in COVID-19. Study background: There were acute and convalescent COVID-19 samples, and they came from the United States, Italy and Spain. T cells, B-cell-depleted T cells, or PBMCs supplied cDNA or gDNA.

CDR1 SGHRS and CDR2 YFSETQ come from the germline V gene. This CDR3 has 15 amino acids. V was trimmed by 2 bases and J by 3 bases, leaving 15 bases between them. In the authors' workflow: From reference gene primer amplification, estimates of nucleated cell counts were derived. The repertoire was sequenced with immunoSEQ multiplex PCR; TCRdb's copy has only in-frame clones and lacks some. V, J and clone size were drawn from that table, and D and trimming were deduced from the DNA. The sample comprises around 150,000 clones, more than 80% of which are singletons, and under 2.5% rests with the top ten.

Sequencing was done on a sample of peripheral blood. V and J are TRBV5-1 and TRBJ2-7, with D possibly matching TRBD2 (6 bases). The receptor comes from a man in his 70s with acute or convalescent COVID-19. CDR3 amino acids: CASSFGGRGIYEQYF. The CDR3 DNA sequence: TGCGCCAGCAGCTTTGGAGGTCGGGGGATCTACGAGCAGTACTTC.